This entry is about one TCR beta chain. Without a recorded count, this clonotype is taken to be medium-sized (0.01 to 0.1%) from its frequency. Its antigen is not yet known. This specimen belongs to a study of T cell clusters in autoimmune cytopenias (dated by TCRdb to between 2018 and 2021). Context from the whole study: Per sample, TRB sequencing gave a median depth of about 50,000 reads and a median of approximately 2,400 distinct TRB clonotypes. TRB and IGH repertoires from peripheral blood were sequenced in autoimmune cytopenia patients at active disease and during treatment follow-up, with healthy, CLL and autoimmune hepatitis controls included alongside. The goal of the study was to find out whether patients with autoimmune cytopenia have a disease-specific immune repertoire signature that could be used as a blood-based biomarker. Overall results and qualifications from the work: The T cell clusters were defined only in silico, and the functional role of the clusters still needed to be validated experimentally. The TRB repertoire shifts, including less even repertoires in secondary cytopenia and CLL, mostly reflected lymphoma bias and not autoimmunity. In the comparison of secondary cytopenia with CLL, no cluster-lack signature showed up, apparently because the dominant lymphoma-associated repertoire masked the signature. Healthy donors showed about 3-fold more exclusive TRB clusters than active autoimmune hepatitis patients, consistent with an autoimmunity-wide signature. GLIPH results suggested that primary autoimmune cytopenia patients were missing physiological T cell clusters, with 50 to 55 clusters found only in healthy donors compared with fewer than 20 found only in patients.

Per sample, about 250 ng of peripheral blood genomic DNA, 35,000 to 45,000 genome equivalents, was used for TRB amplification. Multiplex PCR with a touch-down protocol amplified TRB rearrangements, with the TRB-A and TRB-B primer pools combined in a single tube. Illumina adapters and sample indices were attached to the amplicons through two consecutive PCR reactions using Phusion HS II polymerase. The amplicons were gel-purified using the NucleoSpin Gel and PCR Clean-up kit, after which quantification was performed by Qubit and quality was checked on an Agilent 2100 Bioanalyzer. Sequencing of the libraries was performed on an Illumina MiSeq with 600-cycle, single-indexed, paired-end runs. In the source study's methods: MiXCR version 2.1.12, together with the default MiXCR reference library, was used to align and assemble the TRB reads. A clone was defined by each unique CDR3 nucleotide sequence, and the analysis included only productive sequences with two or more reads. To assess repertoire diversity, an R script computed alpha-parameterized diversity profiles (alpha 0 to 5), which included the Shannon (alpha 1) and Simpson (alpha 2) indices. Combinatorial TRB VJ usage was calculated with the tcR package and was compared between cohorts by principal component analysis performed with ade4. GLIPH clustering of TCRbeta CDR3s was carried out on cohort pairs matched by age and read depth, and cluster frequencies were compared by Wilcoxon test. Once TCRdb had reprocessed the reads, it stored one entry per CDR3 protein sequence and supplied no DNA. The V and J calls reflect TCRdb's pipeline rather than the authors' work. This sample's table has entries for a few thousand distinct CDR3 sequences. The ten largest clones take up about 64% of the sample.

This same sample was also taken into another study, of T cell repertoires in aging, cancer and after chemotherapy. The second study reports: Donors spanned six age groups from 30 or younger to 70 or older, with at least three individuals per group. In the hematological group, paired pre- and post-chemotherapy samples were obtained from chronic lymphocytic leukemia patients treated with fludarabine- or bendamustine-based regimens. The complete dataset included some 9 million TCR reads. Untreated patients with hematological or solid cancers showed significantly lower blood TCR diversity and higher clonality than age-matched healthy donors. In healthy donors, the drop in TCR diversity with age came mainly from a loss of richness, whereas in cancer patients a loss of evenness also played a part. Median generation probability increased over the chemotherapy interval in both cancer cohorts, suggesting repertoire reconstitution through rebound thymic output. It was noted by the authors that conclusions about immunological memory after chemotherapy cannot be drawn from the repertoire data. Lymphoid organ infiltration was present in the hematological cancer patients, and this infiltration may itself impair thymic emigration or the expansion of peripheral T cells. The study profiled peripheral blood TCR beta repertoires from healthy donors and cancer patients to examine immunoaging and T cell reconstitution after chemotherapy. Alongside fewer than 100 healthy donors serving as a reference group, the cohort included roughly 220 cancer patients, of whom around 91 had hematological cancers and some 130 had solid cancers. MiXCR versions 2.12 and 3.0.5 were used to process the TRB sequences. The repertoire metrics were Shannon diversity, evenness, clonality (defined as one minus evenness), and alpha-parameterized diversity profiles covering alpha 0 to 5. The IGoR algorithm was used to calculate generation probabilities of clones in the paired pre- and post-chemotherapy samples.

The TCR originated in a human donor with an autoimmune cytopenia or autoimmune hepatitis (not recorded which). The sequenced sample consisted of peripheral blood.

The CDR3 corresponds to CASSLSGGEAQYF. This chain joins TRBV12-3 or TRBV12-4 to TRBJ2-5; TCRdb lists TRBD1, though no DNA is available to test this call. The CDR3 runs 13 residues from the cysteine to the phenylalanine. No DNA is given.